This T cell receptor (beta chain) was sequenced in a study of blood T cell repertoires in COVID-19. About the research overall: Sites in the United States, Italy and Spain provided acute and convalescent COVID-19 samples. From T cells, B-cell-depleted T cells, or PBMCs came the material, which was cDNA or gDNA.

Original analysis: Cell counts per sample came from amplifying reference gene primers. The data were produced by immunoSEQ multiplex PCR, yet TCRdb's version contains in-frame clones alone and is incomplete. D and trimming come from the DNA, and the V and J calls and clone size come from that table. The sample carries 250,000 to 300,000 clones, less than 90% recorded once. Trimming took 5 bases from V and 1 from J; bases not matched to a gene: 7. The length of the CDR3 is 15 residues. Germline loops: CDR1 MNHEY, CDR2 SVGAGI. The chain links TRBV6-5 to TRBJ2-7; 8 bases are shared with TRBD2. The source is a man aged 55 to 70 with acute or convalescent COVID-19. Material for sequencing was peripheral blood. CDR3 amino acids: CASSPSLAASYEQYF. Written as DNA, the CDR3 is TGTGCCAGCAGTCCTTCACTAGCGGCATCCTACGAGCAGTACTTC.